This TCR beta chain was captured in a study of T cells and copy number aberrations in small-cell lung cancer. Whole-study results and caveats: Compared with adjacent lung tissue, tumors had lower T-cell richness and clonality and non-significantly lower density. The study's sample size was small, so findings need validation.

All donors had upfront surgery without preoperative chemotherapy, radiotherapy or any immunotherapy. Normal lung samples lay at least 2 cm from the tumor margin. The table came from immunoSEQ multiplex PCR; TCRdb's copy has only in-frame clones and leaves some out. Altogether about 2,500 clones are present, roughly 80% being singletons, with the ten largest covering around 9.8%. This CDR3 is built from 16 residues. The V and J ends lost 0 bases and 7 bases respectively, with 14 bases between them. Germline lookup yields CDR1 SGDLS and CDR2 YYNGEE. Comment on this clone: Antigen unknown.

The TCR originated in a man aged 55 to 70 with small cell lung cancer. This chain links TRBV9 with TRBJ1-6; possibly TRBD1 for D (6 bases). The sample consisted of normal tissue next to the tumor. DNA of the CDR3: TGTGCCAGCAGCGTAGCTACTATCGGGGGCAATTCACCCCTCCACTTT. Amino acids: CASSVATIGGNSPLHF.